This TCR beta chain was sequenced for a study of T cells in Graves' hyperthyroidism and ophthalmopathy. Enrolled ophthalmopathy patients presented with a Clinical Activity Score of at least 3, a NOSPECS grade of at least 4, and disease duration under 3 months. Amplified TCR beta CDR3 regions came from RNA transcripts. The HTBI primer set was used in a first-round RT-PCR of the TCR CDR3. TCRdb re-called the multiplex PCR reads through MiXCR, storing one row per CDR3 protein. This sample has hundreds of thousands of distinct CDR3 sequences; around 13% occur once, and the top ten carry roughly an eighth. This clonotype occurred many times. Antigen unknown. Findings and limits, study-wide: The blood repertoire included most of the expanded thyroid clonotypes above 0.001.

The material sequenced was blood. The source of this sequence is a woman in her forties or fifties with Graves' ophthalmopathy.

CDR3 residues: CATSRGDREDTQYF. The CDR3 bases are TGTGCCACCAGCAGAGGGGACAGGGAAGATACGCAGTATTTT. The chain joins TRBV15 to TRBJ2-3; TRBD1 matches at 9 bases. Germline CDR1 reads LNHNV; CDR2 reads YYDKDF (reference sequence). This CDR3 comprises 14 residues. V shed 1 base and J 5 bases; nucleotides not matched to a gene: 1.